This T cell receptor (beta chain) came from a study of blood T cell repertoires in COVID-19 (TCRdb year 2020). Context from the whole study: Samples covering the acute and convalescent phases of COVID-19 were provided by collaborators in the United States, Italy and Spain. The material from the prospective study consisted of cDNA or gDNA derived from T cells, B-cell-depleted T cells, or PBMCs. Deeply sampled blood TCRbeta repertoires from subjects exposed to, actively infected with, or recovered from COVID-19 were included in the dataset. The repertoires were released in a freely available public database meant as a resource for research on the immune response to SARS-CoV-2. Samples were obtained from the ongoing ImmuneRACE study (first 160 participants) and from over 1,000 subjects provided by 6 global collaborators. Nearly every sample came with metadata listing a de-identified subject ID, COVID-19 status, age in years and sex. HLA class I and class II types, where available, came from metadata supplied by the sample provider rather than from assay-based typing. The study at large found these results: How much clinical and demographic metadata was included differed by source and by participant, and the metadata was provided uncurated.

Participants in the prospective study were aged roughly 18 to 100 years, lived in over 20 United States geographic areas, and enrolled through a virtual design. Cohort assignment in the prospective study relied on participant-reported clinical history from a screening survey and a study questionnaire. In the prospective study, whole blood, serum and a nasopharyngeal or oropharyngeal swab were collected from each participant by mobile phlebotomists. Over a roughly 2-month period, participants in the prospective study had the option of providing additional blood draws and questionnaires. Blood samples from the prospective study were shipped frozen or at room temperature prior to DNA extraction. The immunoSEQ Assay, a bias-controlled multiplex PCR, was used to amplify TCRbeta CDR3 regions from genomic DNA. The authors processed their data as follows. The number of nucleated cells in each sample was estimated from the amplification of reference gene primers within the assay. To quantify the absolute abundance of each unique TCRbeta CDR3 rearrangement, sequence reads were collapsed and filtered. For each sample, productive Simpson clonality was calculated by taking the square root of Simpson's diversity index across productive rearrangements. Sourced from immuneACCESS, this table was stored by TCRdb with only in-frame sequences that have V and J called. A share of the clones is absent; for the studies checked, an unresolved V gene accounts for under half, and the remainder has no known explanation. From that table come the V and J calls and clone size; the DNA was used to work out D and trimming. This sample lists more than 200,000 clones; about nine tenths were detected once. The ten largest clones take up around 6% of the sample.

A word on this clone: Its antigen specificity is not known. Base quality data are lacking; no much larger clone is found one base away.

Taken from cysteine to phenylalanine, the CDR3 has 17 residues. The kept DNA is CDR3 alone, 51 bases in frame from the first base. CDR1 and CDR2, looked up from the germline V gene, are ENHRY and SYGVKD. Cut back by 3 bases and 0 bases, the V and J ends lie 15 bases apart. This clonotype originated in a woman aged 25 to 39 with acute COVID-19. The rearrangement joined TRBV10-3 to TRBJ1-5; the D segment could be TRBD1, given 6 matching bases. Sequencing was performed on PBMCs or T cells enriched from blood (not recorded which). Here the CDR3 is given as CAISEGDRTYSNQPQHF. The DNA sequence follows: TGTGCCATCAGTGAAGGTGACAGGACTTATAGCAATCAGCCCCAGCATTTT.